This T cell receptor (beta chain) comes out of a study of blood T cell repertoires in COVID-19. Study background: The samples span acute and convalescent COVID-19 from the United States, Italy and Spain.

Exposed study participants had met a COVID-19 case within 2 weeks before entry. The table came from immunoSEQ multiplex PCR; TCRdb's copy has only in-frame clones and leaves some out. The sample holds around 250,000 clones; about 90% are singletons and the top ten take about 3.1%. The source is a woman aged 40 to 50 who had been exposed to COVID-19. Sample: PBMCs or T cells enriched from blood (not recorded which).

CDR3 nucleotides: TGTGCCAGCAGTCCTAGCGGGAGTGATACGCAGTATTTT. Residues: CASSPSGSDTQYF. The J gene is TRBJ2-3, the V gene TRBV7-2; 10 bases map to TRBD2. The CDR3 runs to 13 residues. Germline V gene data show CDR1 as SGHTA and CDR2 as FQGNSA. J gave up 6 bases and V 6 bases, and 3 bases lay outside the gene matches. The full variable domain, its missing parts supplied by reference TRBV7-2 and TRBJ2-3, is GAGVSQSPSNKVTEKGKDVELRCDPISGHTALYWYRQSLGQGLEFLIYFQGNSAPDKSGLPSDRFSAERTGGSVSTLTIQRTQQEDSAVYLCASSPSGSDTQYFGPGTRLTVL.